Listed below are T cell receptor beta chains from one sample, sequenced in a study of blood T cell repertoires in COVID-19. Clones were read by immunoSEQ multiplex PCR, and TCRdb kept only the in-frame ones, dropping some. The sample contains approximately 120,000 clones, roughly 83% of which appear only once. Material for sequencing was peripheral blood. The receptors were gathered from a woman aged 55-69 years with acute or convalescent COVID-19. The CDR3 runs from the conserved cysteine through the conserved F or W. The order of the fields is V gene, D gene, clone size, J gene, CDR3 protein, CDR3 DNA. D genes are given only for firm matches. A row's size may be missing; if present it is once, few, many or a size class.

TRBV7-3	TRBD1	NA	TRBJ1-1	CASSFQGGNTEAFF	TGTGCCAGCAGCTTCCAGGGGGGGAACACTGAAGCTTTCTTT
TRBV29-1	NA	NA	TRBJ1-1	CSVGRRGATTEAFF	TGCAGCGTTGGCCGTCGGGGGGCCACGACTGAAGCTTTCTTT
TRBV7-8	NA	NA	TRBJ2-7	CASSSRDSPREQYF	TGTGCCAGCAGTAGCCGGGACTCCCCTAGAGAGCAGTACTTC
TRBV28	TRBD1	NA	TRBJ1-6	CASIGTGESPLHF	TGTGCCAGCATCGGGACAGGCGAATCACCCCTCCACTTT
TRBV10-3	NA	NA	TRBJ2-7	CAISEPNRNSYEQYF	TGTGCCATCAGTGAGCCCAACAGAAACTCCTACGAGCAGTACTTC
TRBV20-1	TRBD2	NA	TRBJ2-2	CSASSFGGRSTGELFF	TGCAGTGCTAGTTCGTTTGGCGGGAGATCCACCGGGGAGCTGTTTTTT
TRBV28	TRBD1	NA	TRBJ1-4	CASSLTDRDEKLFF	TGTGCCAGCAGTTTAACGGACAGGGATGAAAAACTGTTTTTT
TRBV19	NA	NA	TRBJ1-1	CASSKDGSAGTEAFF	TGTGCCAGTAGTAAGGATGGGTCCGCGGGCACTGAAGCTTTCTTT
TRBV7-2	TRBD1	NA	TRBJ1-3	CASSSPWDRDLISGNTIYF	TGTGCCAGCAGCTCCCCATGGGACAGGGACTTAATCTCTGGAAACACCATATATTTT
TRBV11-3	NA	NA	TRBJ2-2	CASSLVRGKSTGELFF	TGTGCCAGCAGCTTAGTACGCGGGAAGAGCACCGGGGAGCTGTTTTTT
TRBV7-6	TRBD2	NA	TRBJ2-1	CASSLRASGSYNEQFF	TGTGCCAGCAGCTTACGAGCTAGCGGCTCCTACAATGAGCAGTTCTTC
TRBV14	TRBD1	NA	TRBJ1-2	CASSQLPGGGYTF	TGTGCCAGCAGCCAACTACCAGGGGGAGGCTACACCTTC
TRBV28	NA	NA	TRBJ1-6	CASSPTGQPNNSPLHF	TGTGCCAGCAGCCCCACCGGACAGCCCAATAATTCACCCCTCCACTTT
TRBV5-6	TRBD1	NA	TRBJ1-2	CASSLQGVQNLANYGYTF	TGTGCCAGCAGCCTCCAGGGGGTTCAGAACCTAGCCAACTATGGCTACACCTTC
TRBV30	NA	few	TRBJ1-2	CAWSAGTFNGYTF	TGTGCCTGGAGTGCTGGGACTTTTAATGGCTACACCTTC
TRBV7-2	NA	NA	TRBJ1-1	CASSSRLMNTEAFF	TGTGCCAGCAGCTCCCGACTGATGAACACTGAAGCTTTCTTT
TRBV5-5	TRBD1	NA	TRBJ1-1	CASSRIGQGVAFF	TGTGCCAGCAGCCGAATCGGACAGGGGGTAGCTTTCTTT
TRBV29-1	TRBD2	NA	TRBJ2-4	CSVSTSGIAKNIQYF	TGCAGCGTTTCGACTAGCGGGATAGCCAAAAACATTCAGTACTTC
TRBV6-2/TRBV6-3	TRBD1	NA	TRBJ2-7	CASSFLTGGDEQYF	TGTGCCAGCAGTTTCTTGACAGGGGGTGACGAGCAGTACTTC
TRBV3-1/TRBV3-2	NA	NA	TRBJ2-5	CASSQVIGEAAQETQYF	TGTGCCAGCAGCCAAGTAATCGGCGAAGCGGCTCAAGAGACCCAGTACTTC
TRBV6-5	NA	NA	TRBJ1-2	CASRNSVDYGYTF	TGTGCCAGCAGGAACTCGGTCGACTATGGCTACACCTTC
TRBV19	NA	NA	TRBJ1-2	CASSIGVANYGYTF	TGTGCCAGTAGTATCGGTGTAGCTAACTATGGCTACACCTTC
TRBV9	NA	NA	TRBJ1-3	CASSVREGSSGNTIYF	TGTGCCAGCAGCGTAAGGGAGGGGTCCTCTGGAAACACCATATATTTT
TRBV30	NA	NA	TRBJ2-2	CAWIGTNRRGNTGELFF	TGTGCCTGGATAGGGACCAACAGGCGGGGTAACACCGGGGAGCTGTTTTTT
TRBV7-9	NA	NA	TRBJ2-3	CAIPRAGGGTDTQYF	TGTGCCATCCCCCGGGCCGGGGGAGGCACAGATACGCAGTATTTT
TRBV21-1	NA	NA	TRBJ1-2	CASSKYRNRNYGYTF	TGTGCCAGCAGCAAATATAGAAACAGGAACTATGGCTACACCTTC
TRBV7-3	NA	NA	TRBJ2-1	CASSLSAYNEQFF	TGTGCCAGCAGTCTTTCGGCCTACAATGAGCAGTTCTTC
TRBV28	NA	NA	TRBJ1-1	CASSLDLLEFTEAFF	TGTGCCAGCAGTTTAGATTTACTGGAGTTTACTGAAGCTTTCTTT
TRBV27	NA	once	TRBJ1-6	CASSSAGVYNSPLHF	TGTGCCAGCAGCTCTGCCGGGGTCTATAATTCACCCCTCCACTTT
TRBV3-1/TRBV3-2	TRBD1	NA	TRBJ1-1	CASSLPRGQGTTEAFF	TGTGCCAGCAGCCTGCCAAGGGGACAGGGGACCACTGAAGCTTTCTTT
TRBV14	TRBD2	NA	TRBJ2-1	CASSPLGGLEYNEQFF	TGTGCCAGCAGCCCCTTGGGGGGACTAGAGTACAATGAGCAGTTCTTC
TRBV7-3	TRBD2	once	TRBJ2-1	CASSSTSGGNNEQFF	TGTGCCAGCAGTTCGACTAGCGGGGGTAACAATGAGCAGTTCTTC
TRBV14	NA	NA	TRBJ1-1	CASSQDVVGRTEAFF	TGTGCCAGCAGCCAAGATGTGGTGGGGAGAACTGAAGCTTTCTTT
TRBV5-5	NA	NA	TRBJ2-7	CASSLGSGDSYEQYF	TGTGCCAGCAGCTTGGGGTCAGGCGATTCCTACGAGCAGTACTTC
TRBV30	NA	few	TRBJ2-3	CAWTVGAGDTQYF	TGTGCCTGGACGGTCGGAGCCGGCGATACGCAGTATTTT
TRBV4-1	TRBD1	NA	TRBJ1-1	CASSRDRVGVAEAFF	TGCGCCAGCAGCCGGGACAGGGTAGGGGTAGCCGAAGCTTTCTTT
TRBV19	NA	NA	TRBJ2-3	CASSKQGSTDTQYF	TGTGCCAGTAGTAAACAGGGAAGCACAGATACGCAGTATTTT
TRBV11-2	NA	NA	TRBJ1-2	CASSPHRELGGYTF	TGTGCCAGCAGCCCACACAGGGAATTGGGCGGCTACACCTTC
TRBV6-5	NA	NA	TRBJ2-2	CATHRDKTGELFF	TGTGCCACCCACCGGGACAAAACCGGGGAGCTGTTTTTT
TRBV12-3/TRBV12-4	TRBD1	NA	TRBJ1-2	CASSDQGAYGYTF	TGTGCCAGCAGCGACCAGGGGGCCTATGGCTACACCTTC
TRBV3-1/TRBV3-2	NA	once	TRBJ1-6	CASSQDFRTANSPLHF	TGTGCCAGCAGCCAAGATTTTAGGACAGCAAATTCACCCCTCCACTTT
TRBV30	NA	NA	TRBJ1-1	CAWTSQGFGTEAFF	TGTGCCTGGACCTCACAGGGTTTTGGGACTGAAGCTTTCTTT